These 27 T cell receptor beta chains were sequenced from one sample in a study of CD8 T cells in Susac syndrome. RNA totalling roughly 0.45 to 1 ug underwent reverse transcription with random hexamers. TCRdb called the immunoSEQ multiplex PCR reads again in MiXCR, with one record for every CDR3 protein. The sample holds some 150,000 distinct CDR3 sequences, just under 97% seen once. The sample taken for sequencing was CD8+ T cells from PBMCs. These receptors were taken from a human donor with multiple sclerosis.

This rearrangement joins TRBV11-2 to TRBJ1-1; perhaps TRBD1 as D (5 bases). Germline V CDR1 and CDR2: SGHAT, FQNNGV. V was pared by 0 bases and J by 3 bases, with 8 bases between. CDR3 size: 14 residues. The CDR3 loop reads CASSLEPGDTEAFF. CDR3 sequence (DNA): TGTGCCAGCAGCTTAGAGCCGGGGGACACTGAAGCTTTCTTT.

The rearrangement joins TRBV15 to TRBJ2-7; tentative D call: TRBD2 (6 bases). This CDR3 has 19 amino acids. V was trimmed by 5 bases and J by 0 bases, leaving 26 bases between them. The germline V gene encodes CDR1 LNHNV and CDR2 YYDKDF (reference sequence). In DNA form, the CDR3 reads TGTGCCACCAGCCCAGCTAGGGTAGGCCGCGGGACGGACTCCTACGAGCAGTACTTC. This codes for CATSPARVGRGTDSYEQYF.

The CDR3 loop is CASGLVGTGPYEQYF. The CDR3 DNA sequence: TGTGCTAGTGGTTTGGTAGGTACAGGACCCTACGAGCAGTACTTC. The chain recombines TRBV12-5 with TRBJ2-7; D possibly corresponds to TRBD1 (5 bases). The germline CDR1 and CDR2 sequences are LGHNT and FRNRAP. V shed 0 bases and J shed 2 bases, with 11 bases lying between them. CDR3 length: 15 residues.

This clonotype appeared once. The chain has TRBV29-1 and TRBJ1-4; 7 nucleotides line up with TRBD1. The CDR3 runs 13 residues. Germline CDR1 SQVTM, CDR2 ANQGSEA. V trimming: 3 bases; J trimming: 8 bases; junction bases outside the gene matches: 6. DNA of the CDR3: TGCAGCGTTGACTCACAGGGGACGGAAAAACTGTTTTTT. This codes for CSVDSQGTEKLFF. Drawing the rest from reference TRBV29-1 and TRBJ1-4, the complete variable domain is SAVISQKPSRDICQRGTSLTIQCQVDSQVTMMFWYRQQPGQSLTLIATANQGSEATYESGFVIDKFPISRPNLTFSTLTVSNMSPEDSSIYLCSVDSQGTEKLFFGSGTQLSVL.

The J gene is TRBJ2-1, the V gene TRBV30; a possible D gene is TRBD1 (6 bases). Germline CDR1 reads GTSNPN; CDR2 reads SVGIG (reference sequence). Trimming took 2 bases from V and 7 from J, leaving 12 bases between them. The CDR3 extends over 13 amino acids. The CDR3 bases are TGTGCCTGGAGTCTCAGGGGTTTAAATGAGCAGTTCTTC. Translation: CAWSLRGLNEQFF.

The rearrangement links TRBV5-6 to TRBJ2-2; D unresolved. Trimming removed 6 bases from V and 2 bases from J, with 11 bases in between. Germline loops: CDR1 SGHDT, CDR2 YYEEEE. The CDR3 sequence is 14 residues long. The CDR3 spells CASNPPINTGELFF. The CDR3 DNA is TGTGCCAGCAATCCCCCCATTAACACCGGGGAGCTGTTTTTT.

CDR3 bases: TGTGCCAGCAGCTTATTGGGGTCACCCCTCCACTTT. It codes for CASSLLGSPLHF. The V and J genes are TRBV7-6 and TRBJ1-6, with D hard to call. The CDR3 loop spans 12 amino acids. The germline V and J ends were trimmed by 2 bases and 10 bases, with 6 bases remaining between them. Germline V gives CDR1 SGHVS, CDR2 FNYEAQ.

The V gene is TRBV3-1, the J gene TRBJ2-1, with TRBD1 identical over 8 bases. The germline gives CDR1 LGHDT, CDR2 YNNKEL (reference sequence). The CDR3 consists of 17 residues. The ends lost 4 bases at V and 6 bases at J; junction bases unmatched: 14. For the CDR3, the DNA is TGTGCCAGCAGCCGATCCCGGACAGGGATCAATAGCAATGAGCAGTTCTTC. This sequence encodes CASSRSRTGINSNEQFF.

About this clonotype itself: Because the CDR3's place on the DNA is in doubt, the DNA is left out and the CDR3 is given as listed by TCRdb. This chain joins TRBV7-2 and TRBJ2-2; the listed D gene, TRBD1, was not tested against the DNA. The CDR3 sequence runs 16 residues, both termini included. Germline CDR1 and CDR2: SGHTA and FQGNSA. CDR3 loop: CASSFGAGRTPGSCFF.

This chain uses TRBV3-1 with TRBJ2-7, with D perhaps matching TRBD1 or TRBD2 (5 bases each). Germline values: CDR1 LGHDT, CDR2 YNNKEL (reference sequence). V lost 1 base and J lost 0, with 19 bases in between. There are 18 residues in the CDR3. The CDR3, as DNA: TGTGCCAGCAGCCAAGTCGGGGCAGATGGGGCCACCTCCTACGAGCAGTACTTC. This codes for CASSQVGADGATSYEQYF.

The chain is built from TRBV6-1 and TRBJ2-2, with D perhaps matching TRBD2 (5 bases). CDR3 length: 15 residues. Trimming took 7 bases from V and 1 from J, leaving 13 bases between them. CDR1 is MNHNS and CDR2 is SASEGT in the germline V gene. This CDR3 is CASNGGRLNTGELFF. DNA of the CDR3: TGTGCCAGCAATGGAGGCCGTCTGAACACCGGGGAGCTGTTTTTT.

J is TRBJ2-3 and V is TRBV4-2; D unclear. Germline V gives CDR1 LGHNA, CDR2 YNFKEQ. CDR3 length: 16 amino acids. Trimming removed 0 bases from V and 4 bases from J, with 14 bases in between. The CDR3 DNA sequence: TGTGCCAGCAGCCAAGAAAGGGAATGGGGTGCAGATACGCAGTATTTT. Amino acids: CASSQEREWGADTQYF.

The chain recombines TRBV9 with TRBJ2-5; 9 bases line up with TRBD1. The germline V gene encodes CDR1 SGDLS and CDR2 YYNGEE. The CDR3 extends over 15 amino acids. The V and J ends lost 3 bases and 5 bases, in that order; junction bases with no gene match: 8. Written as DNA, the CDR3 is TGTGCCAGCAGCGCCGGACAGGGGAATGTGGAGACCCAGTACTTC. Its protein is CASSAGQGNVETQYF. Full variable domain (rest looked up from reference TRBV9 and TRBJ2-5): DSGVTQTPKHLITATGQRVTLRCSPRSGDLSVYWYQQSLDQGLQFLIQYYNGEERAKGNILERFSAQQFPDLHSELNLSSLELGDSALYFCASSAGQGNVETQYFGPGTRLLVL.

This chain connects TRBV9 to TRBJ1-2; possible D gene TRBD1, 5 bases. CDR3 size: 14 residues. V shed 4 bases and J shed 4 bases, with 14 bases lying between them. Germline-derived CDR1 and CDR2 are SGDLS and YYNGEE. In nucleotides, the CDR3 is TGTGCCAGCAGCTTAGATACAGGCGTCTATGGCTACACCTTC. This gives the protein CASSLDTGVYGYTF. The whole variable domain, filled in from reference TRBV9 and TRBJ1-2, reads DSGVTQTPKHLITATGQRVTLRCSPRSGDLSVYWYQQSLDQGLQFLIQYYNGEERAKGNILERFSAQQFPDLHSELNLSSLELGDSALYFCASSLDTGVYGYTFGSGTRLTVV.

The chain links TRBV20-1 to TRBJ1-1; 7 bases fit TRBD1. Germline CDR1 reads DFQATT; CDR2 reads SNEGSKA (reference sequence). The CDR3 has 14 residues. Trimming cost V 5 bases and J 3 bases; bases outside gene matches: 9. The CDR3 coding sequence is TGCAGTGCTGCTACCGGGACAGCCGACACTGAAGCTTTCTTT. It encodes CSAATGTADTEAFF.

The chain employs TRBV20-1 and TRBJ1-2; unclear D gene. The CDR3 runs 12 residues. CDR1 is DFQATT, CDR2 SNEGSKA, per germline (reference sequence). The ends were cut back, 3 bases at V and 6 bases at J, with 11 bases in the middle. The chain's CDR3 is CSARWGIDGYTF. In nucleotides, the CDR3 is TGCAGTGCTAGGTGGGGTATCGATGGCTACACCTTC.

The CDR3 loop reads CAWSAGQGTNEQFF. The CDR3 DNA reads TGTGCCTGGAGTGCTGGACAGGGGACGAATGAGCAGTTCTTC. This chain joins TRBV30 and TRBJ2-1, with TRBD1 identical over 9 bases. This CDR3 spans 14 amino acids. V dropped 1 base and J dropped 7; count of bases not matched to a gene: 5. Germline CDR1 and CDR2: GTSNPN and SVGIG (reference sequence).

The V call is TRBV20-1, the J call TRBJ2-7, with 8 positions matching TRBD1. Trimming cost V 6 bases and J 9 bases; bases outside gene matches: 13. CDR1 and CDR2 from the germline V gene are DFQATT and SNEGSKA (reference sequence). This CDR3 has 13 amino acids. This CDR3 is CSALGQEDLGQYF. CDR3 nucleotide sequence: TGCAGTGCCCTGGGACAGGAGGATCTCGGGCAGTACTTC.

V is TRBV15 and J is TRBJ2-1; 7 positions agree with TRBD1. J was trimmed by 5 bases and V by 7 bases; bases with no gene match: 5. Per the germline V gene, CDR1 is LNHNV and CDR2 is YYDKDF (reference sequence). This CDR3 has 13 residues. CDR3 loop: CATIGQEDNEQFF. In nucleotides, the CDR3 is TGTGCCACCATCGGACAGGAGGACAATGAGCAGTTCTTC.

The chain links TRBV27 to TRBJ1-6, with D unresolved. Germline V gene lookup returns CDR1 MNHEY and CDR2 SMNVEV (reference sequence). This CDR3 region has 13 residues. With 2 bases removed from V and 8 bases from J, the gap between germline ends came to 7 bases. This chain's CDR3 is CASSLVSDSPLHF. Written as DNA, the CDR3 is TGTGCCAGCAGTTTAGTATCTGATTCACCCCTCCACTTT.

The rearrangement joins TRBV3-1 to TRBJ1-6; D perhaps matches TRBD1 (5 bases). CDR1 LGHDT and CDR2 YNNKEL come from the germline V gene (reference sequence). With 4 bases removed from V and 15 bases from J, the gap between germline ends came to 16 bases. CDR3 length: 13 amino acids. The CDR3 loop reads CASSLYGGVDLHF. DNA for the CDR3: TGTGCCAGCAGCCTCTACGGAGGGGTCGACCTCCACTTT.

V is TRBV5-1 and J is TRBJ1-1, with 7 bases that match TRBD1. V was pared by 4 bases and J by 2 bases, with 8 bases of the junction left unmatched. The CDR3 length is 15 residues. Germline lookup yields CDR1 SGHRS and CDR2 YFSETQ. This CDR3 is CASSGPGQLNTEAFF. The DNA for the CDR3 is TGCGCCAGCAGCGGACCGGGACAGTTAAACACTGAAGCTTTCTTT.

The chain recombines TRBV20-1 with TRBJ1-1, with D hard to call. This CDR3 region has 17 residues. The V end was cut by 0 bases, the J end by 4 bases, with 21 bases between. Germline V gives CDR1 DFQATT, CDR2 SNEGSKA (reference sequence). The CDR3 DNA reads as TGCAGTGCTAGAGATCCCACGAAAGGAGTGGTTGGCACTGAAGCTTTCTTT. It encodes CSARDPTKGVVGTEAFF.

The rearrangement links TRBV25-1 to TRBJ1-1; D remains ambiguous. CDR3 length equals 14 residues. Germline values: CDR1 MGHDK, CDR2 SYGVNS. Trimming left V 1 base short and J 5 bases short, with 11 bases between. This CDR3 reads CASSELEGLTEAFF. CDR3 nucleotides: TGTGCCAGCAGTGAATTAGAAGGGCTGACTGAAGCTTTCTTT.

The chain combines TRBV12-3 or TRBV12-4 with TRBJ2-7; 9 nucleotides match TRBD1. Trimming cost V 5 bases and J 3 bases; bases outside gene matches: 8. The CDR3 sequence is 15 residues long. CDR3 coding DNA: TGTGCCAGCAGTCCACAGGGGGCTGTGTACTACGAGCAGTACTTC. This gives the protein CASSPQGAVYYEQYF.

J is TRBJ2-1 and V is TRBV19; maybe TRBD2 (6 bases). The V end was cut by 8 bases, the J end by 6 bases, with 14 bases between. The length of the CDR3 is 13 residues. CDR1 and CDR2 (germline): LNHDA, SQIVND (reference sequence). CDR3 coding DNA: TGTGCCAGTGAGATTCCCGGGGGCAATGAGCAGTTCTTC. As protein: CASEIPGGNEQFF.

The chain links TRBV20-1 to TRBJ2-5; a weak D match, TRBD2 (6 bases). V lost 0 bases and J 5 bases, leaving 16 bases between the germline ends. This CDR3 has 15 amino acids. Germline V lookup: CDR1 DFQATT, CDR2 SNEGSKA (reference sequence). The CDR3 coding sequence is TGCAGTGCTAGAGATGGAGGGAATGCGTGGGAGACCCAGTACTTC. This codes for CSARDGGNAWETQYF.